Presented here are 16 T cell receptor beta chains from one specimen sequenced in a study of blood T cell repertoires in COVID-19. Sequencing used immunoSEQ multiplex PCR; TCRdb keeps in-frame clones, though not all of them. The sample carries 250,000 to 300,000 clones, roughly 88% recorded once. Sequencing was done on a sample of PBMCs or T cells enriched from blood (not recorded which). The receptors here all came from a woman in her forties with acute COVID-19.

The genes are TRBV27 and TRBJ2-7, with D perhaps matching TRBD2 (6 bases). This CDR3 spans 13 amino acids. Germline assignment: CDR1 MNHEY and CDR2 SMNVEV (reference sequence). V lost 6 bases and J 3 bases, leaving 12 bases between the germline ends. The DNA of the CDR3 is TGTGCCAGCAGCAACGGAGGGTTCTACGAGCAGTACTTC. It yields the protein CASSNGGFYEQYF.

The V gene is TRBV28, the J gene TRBJ2-7, with 7 bases that match TRBD1. Per germline, CDR1 MDHEN and CDR2 SYDVKM. CDR3 size: 15 residues. J was trimmed by 3 bases and V by 1 base; bases with no gene match: 6. Here the CDR3 reads CASSLYQGVNYEQYF. The CDR3 bases are TGTGCCAGCAGTTTATATCAGGGGGTGAACTACGAGCAGTACTTC. The full variable domain, completed using reference TRBV28 and TRBJ2-7, is DVKVTQSSRYLVKRTGEKVFLECVQDMDHENMFWYRQDPGLGLRLIYFSYDVKMKEKGDIPEGYSVSREKKERFSLILESASTNQTSMYLCASSLYQGVNYEQYFGPGTRLTVT.

The rearrangement links TRBV6-2 or TRBV6-3 to TRBJ2-7, with D tentatively TRBD1 (5 bases). From germline, CDR1 is MNHEY and CDR2 SVGEGT. V lost 6 bases, J lost 6 bases, and 12 bases lay in between. The CDR3 is 12 amino acids. In nucleotides, the CDR3 is TGTGCCAGCAGCCAAGGGGTAATCGAGCAGTACTTC. Translating it yields CASSQGVIEQYF.

The CDR3 region has the DNA TGTGCCAGCAGCTTTACCAGGAACACTGAAGCTTTCTTT. This codes for CASSFTRNTEAFF. The gene calls are TRBV7-3 and TRBJ1-1; D unclear. This CDR3 contains 13 residues. Between the trimmed V and J ends, which lost 3 bases and 1 base, there was a span of 6 bases. Germline values: CDR1 SGHTA, CDR2 FQGTGA.

J is TRBJ1-1 and V is TRBV5-6, with D hard to call. Trimming left V 1 base short and J 6 bases short, with 19 bases between. The CDR3 contains 16 residues. The V gene's germline CDR1 is SGHDT and CDR2 YYEEEE. The CDR3 loop reads CASSLYGEDTRAEAFF. The CDR3 nucleotides read TGTGCCAGCAGCTTGTATGGAGAGGATACCCGGGCTGAAGCTTTCTTT.

V usage is TRBV7-9 and J usage is TRBJ1-2; TRBD1 is a possible D gene (5 bases). Trimming cost V 1 base and J 0 bases, with 9 bases left between them. The V gene's germline CDR1 is SEHNR and CDR2 FQNEAQ (reference sequence). The CDR3 sequence is 15 residues long. The chain's CDR3 is CASSLVQVSNYGYTF. The CDR3 DNA sequence: TGTGCCAGCAGCTTAGTACAGGTCTCTAACTATGGCTACACCTTC.

This rearrangement joins TRBV28 to TRBJ1-1, with a possible D match to TRBD1 (5 bases). This CDR3 has 16 residues. V was trimmed by 6 bases and J by 0 bases, leaving 17 bases between them. The germline gives CDR1 MDHEN, CDR2 SYDVKM. The CDR3 protein is CASSPPPATVNTEAFF. The CDR3 nucleotides read TGTGCCAGCAGCCCCCCCCCGGCGACAGTGAACACTGAAGCTTTCTTT.

This chain uses TRBV30 with TRBJ2-3, with 10 nucleotides matching TRBD2. The CDR3 is 16 residues long. Germline assignment: CDR1 GTSNPN and CDR2 SVGIG (reference sequence). With V trimmed by 2 bases and J by 10 bases, 15 bases remained unmatched. Here the CDR3 DNA reads TGTGCCTGGAGTCGCACCGGGACTAGCGTAGTAGTATCGCAGTATTTT. Encoded protein: CAWSRTGTSVVVSQYF.

The V gene is TRBV7-6, the J gene TRBJ2-6; D is uncertain. The CDR3 sequence is 17 residues long. Deletions cut 2 bases from V and 2 bases from J, with 13 bases between. Germline-derived CDR1 and CDR2 are SGHVS and FNYEAQ. CDR3 residues: CASSLSPGVAGANVLTF. Written as DNA, the CDR3 is TGTGCCAGCAGCTTATCCCCAGGTGTCGCTGGGGCCAACGTCCTGACTTTC.

V and J are TRBV5-1 and TRBJ2-2, with 7 bases that match TRBD2. Unmatched junction bases numbered 5, after V lost 3 bases and J lost 0 bases. Germline CDR1 is SGHRS and CDR2 is YFSETQ. The CDR3 consists of 16 residues. CDR3 in amino acids: CASSSSGPANTGELFF. The CDR3 nucleotides are TGCGCCAGCAGCTCTAGCGGACCCGCGAACACCGGGGAGCTGTTTTTT.

The chain employs TRBV2 and TRBJ2-2; D is ambiguous. CDR1 is SNHLY and CDR2 is FYNNEI in the germline V gene. There are 14 residues in the CDR3. The V gene lost 1 base and the J gene lost 3 bases, with 6 bases spanning the gap. Here the CDR3 DNA reads TGTGCCAGCAGTGAAGAGGCGGACACCGGGGAGCTGTTTTTT. Its translation is CASSEEADTGELFF.

In DNA form, the CDR3 reads TGTGCCAGCAGCTTATCATCCAACACCATATATTTT. Encoded protein: CASSLSSNTIYF. V usage is TRBV7-9 and J usage is TRBJ1-3, with D uncertain. Germline V gene sequence: CDR1 SEHNR, CDR2 FQNEAQ (reference sequence). Trimming removed 2 bases at V and 7 bases at J, with 6 bases between. The CDR3 runs 12 residues.

Of note for this clone: The same CDR3 arises from other DNA sequences in this sample as well. This chain uses TRBV5-1 with TRBJ1-5; D possibly corresponds to TRBD1 (5 bases). With 0 bases removed from V and 6 bases from J, the gap between germline ends came to 10 bases. Per the germline V gene, CDR1 is SGHRS and CDR2 is YFSETQ. The CDR3 covers 14 residues. CDR3 residues: CASSLGETGQPQHF. CDR3 bases: TGCGCCAGCAGCTTGGGAGAAACAGGTCAGCCCCAGCATTTT.

J is TRBJ2-7 and V is TRBV7-6, with TRBD2 matching 13 bases. With V trimmed by 5 bases and J by 5 bases, 9 bases remained unmatched. The V gene's germline CDR1 is SGHVS and CDR2 FNYEAQ. The CDR3 is made up of 16 amino acids. The CDR3 nucleotides read TGTGCCAGCAGCCTGAGGACTAGCGGGAGTGGACACGAGCAGTACTTC. Translating gives CASSLRTSGSGHEQYF.

The gene calls are TRBV6-5 and TRBJ2-2, with D unresolved. The germline V gene has CDR1 MNHEY and CDR2 SVGAGI. V lost 6 bases and J 1 base, leaving 12 bases between the germline ends. This CDR3 region has 15 residues. The CDR3 region is CASSSFGLNTGELFF. The CDR3 coding sequence is TGTGCCAGCAGCTCCTTCGGTCTGAACACCGGGGAGCTGTTTTTT.

The chain recombines TRBV16 with TRBJ1-3; a possible D gene is TRBD1 (5 bases). The CDR3 contains 14 residues. Trimming cost V 5 bases and J 2 bases, with 10 bases left between them. Germline V lookup: CDR1 KGHSY, CDR2 FQNENV. CDR3 DNA: TGTGCCAGCAGCGCGACCAGGGCTGGAAACACCATATATTTT. As protein: CASSATRAGNTIYF.